The sequence of this TCR beta chain was determined in a study of blood T cell repertoires in COVID-19. Germline V gives CDR1 MGHRA, CDR2 YSYEKL. The V gene end was trimmed by 4 bases and the J gene end by 0 bases; junction bases not matched to a gene: 6. The CDR3 is made up of 17 amino acids. The protocol was immunoSEQ multiplex PCR, while the TCRdb copy is restricted to in-frame clones and leaves out a portion. The sample lists 90,000 to 120,000 clones; 70% to 90% were seen once. The receptor comes from a human donor in a cohort sampled during active COVID-19. Source material: peripheral blood. The chain carries TRBV4-1 and TRBJ2-1, with 10 bases that match TRBD2. CDR3: CASSPGLARSSYNEQFF. The CDR3 DNA reads TGCGCCAGCAGCCCGGGACTAGCGCGAAGCTCCTACAATGAGCAGTTCTTC.